This T cell receptor (beta chain) was sequenced in a study of blood T cell repertoires in COVID-19. The ends lost 2 bases at V and 7 bases at J; junction bases unmatched: 3. The CDR3 has 13 residues. Per germline, CDR1 SGHNT and CDR2 YENEEA. Profiling relied on immunoSEQ multiplex PCR, and the TCRdb table lists in-frame clones only, not all of them. The table includes about 220,000 clones, 85% detected once. This receptor was obtained from a woman between 65 and 79 years old with COVID-19, enrolled during active disease. Sequencing was carried out using peripheral blood. The V call is TRBV11-3, the J call TRBJ1-2; 8 bases map to TRBD1. DNA for the CDR3: TGTGCCAGCAGCTTAAGACAGGGGTTTGGCTACACCTTC. Protein: CASSLRQGFGYTF. The full variable domain, its missing parts supplied by reference TRBV11-3 and TRBJ1-2, is EAGVVQSPRYKIIEKKQPVAFWCNPISGHNTLYWYLQNLGQGPELLIRYENEEAVDDSQLPKDRFSAERLKGVDSTLKIQPAELGDSAVYLCASSLRQGFGYTFGSGTRLTVV.